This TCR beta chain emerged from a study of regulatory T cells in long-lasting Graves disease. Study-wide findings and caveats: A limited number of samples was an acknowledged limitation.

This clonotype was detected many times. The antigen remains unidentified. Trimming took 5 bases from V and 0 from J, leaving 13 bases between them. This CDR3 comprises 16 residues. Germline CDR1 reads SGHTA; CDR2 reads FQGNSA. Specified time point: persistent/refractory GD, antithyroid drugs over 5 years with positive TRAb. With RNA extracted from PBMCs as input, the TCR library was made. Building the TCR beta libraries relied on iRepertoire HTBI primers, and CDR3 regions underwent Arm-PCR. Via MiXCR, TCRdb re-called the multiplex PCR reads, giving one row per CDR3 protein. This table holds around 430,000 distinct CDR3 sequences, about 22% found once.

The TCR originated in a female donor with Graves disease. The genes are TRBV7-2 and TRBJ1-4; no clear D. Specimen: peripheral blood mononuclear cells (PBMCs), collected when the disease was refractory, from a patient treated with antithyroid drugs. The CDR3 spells CASSLSLVATNEKLFF. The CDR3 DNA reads TGTGCCAGCAGCCTTAGCCTCGTTGCAACTAATGAAAAACTGTTTTTT.